The 6 T cell receptor beta chains reported below all come from one sample, sequenced in a study of Ad26.COV2.S vaccination and SARS-CoV-2 variants (dated by TCRdb to the early 2020s). Library creation used the immunoSEQ multiplex PCR assay. The immuneACCESS repertoire file appears here via TCRdb, limited to in-frame rearrangements. These files lack a portion of the clones; in checked studies, under half of the deficit traces to unresolved V genes, and the cause of the others is not known. The sample yields around 450,000 clones; 90% were counted once. Less than 4.5% of the sample is in the top ten clones. The treatment or condition label, as the study defines it: over 15 received Ad26.COV2.S at low or high dose, single or two shots; a few received placebo; per-sample allocation not given. For vaccine and placebo recipients, the sequenced repertoires came from samples collected on day 63 after the first injection.

The sequencing used peripheral blood, collected in a trial of Ad26.COV2.S vaccine versus placebo. These receptors came from a person aged 18-65 years who received the Ad26.COV2.S COVID-19 vaccine or a placebo.

The V and J genes are TRBV12-5 and TRBJ2-7, with TRBD1 matching over 8 bases. The trim removed 5 bases at V and 3 bases at J, leaving 6 bases unmatched. Germline V CDR1 and CDR2: LGHNT, FRNRAP. The CDR3 contains 14 residues. CDR3 amino acids: CASGLGTGHYEQYF. CDR3 coding DNA: TGTGCTAGTGGTCTCGGGACAGGACACTACGAGCAGTACTTC.

V gene TRBV5-1 combines with J gene TRBJ2-7; no reliable D call. CDR1 is SGHRS, CDR2 YFSETQ, per germline. V was pared by 4 bases and J by 5 bases, with 10 bases between. This CDR3 region has 12 residues. CDR3 amino acids: CASSGDEDEQYF. The CDR3 nucleotides read TGCGCCAGCAGCGGGGATGAGGACGAGCAGTACTTC.

This clone was seen only once. V usage is TRBV12-3 or TRBV12-4 and J usage is TRBJ1-2, with D maybe TRBD1 (5 bases). CDR3 length equals 11 residues. The germline V and J ends were trimmed by 5 bases and 6 bases, with 7 bases remaining between them. The CDR3 loop reads CASSLGDGYTF. CDR3 bases: TGTGCCAGCAGTCTAGGGGATGGCTACACCTTC.

This clone has a single count. J is TRBJ1-1 and V is TRBV28; maybe TRBD1 (5 bases). Germline V gene sequence: CDR1 MDHEN, CDR2 SYDVKM. This CDR3 region has 16 residues. The V end was cut by 5 bases, the J end by 10 bases, with 26 bases between. The CDR3 is CASSLTQVGGERAAFF. The DNA of the CDR3 is TGTGCCAGCAGTCTAACACAGGTCGGGGGGGAAAGGGCAGCTTTCTTT. The full variable domain, in which reference TRBV28 and TRBJ1-1 provide the parts outside the CDR3, is DVKVTQSSRYLVKRTGEKVFLECVQDMDHENMFWYRQDPGLGLRLIYFSYDVKMKEKGDIPEGYSVSREKKERFSLILESASTNQTSMYLCASSLTQVGGERAAFFGQGTRLTVV.

V and J are TRBV5-1 and TRBJ1-5; no definite D call. From germline, CDR1 is SGHRS and CDR2 YFSETQ. Trimming removed 4 bases at V and 3 bases at J, with 14 bases between. This CDR3 contains 15 residues. Here the CDR3 reads CASSPEGGFNQPQHF. In DNA, the CDR3 is TGCGCCAGCAGCCCCGAGGGAGGGTTCAATCAGCCCCAGCATTTT.

This rearrangement joins TRBV5-4 to TRBJ2-3; a possible D gene is TRBD1 (6 bases). Per the germline V gene, CDR1 is SGHNT and CDR2 is YYREEE (reference sequence). The CDR3 covers 14 residues. Trimming pared 5 bases from V and 0 bases from J, leaving 10 bases between. The CDR3 reads CASSPGQSTDTQYF. CDR3 DNA sequence: TGTGCCAGCAGTCCCGGACAGAGCACAGATACGCAGTATTTT.